This TCR beta chain came from a study of T-cell memory formation after mild COVID-19 listed by TCRdb under 2021. Background for the entire study: TCR sequence clusters from the two donors were largely donor specific. The cohort comprised two young, previously healthy adult volunteers, one female and one male. Longitudinal TCRalpha and TCRbeta repertoire sequencing tracked T-cell clones expanding and contracting after mild COVID-19 in a couple of donors.

With regard to this clonotype: Its binding antigen is unknown. No much larger clone exists at a distance of one base, and base qualities are not known.

What the research found in general, with its limitations: Only a couple of mild cases were covered by the study, and larger cohorts that include severe cases with pre-infection samples were considered necessary. Contracting CD4+ clones were located mainly in the CM and EM memory subsets, whereas CD8+ clones were found to be enriched in EMRA. The second-wave clones that peaked on day 37 were not confirmed to be SARS-CoV-2 specific. Balanced CD4/CD8 phenotypes were observed for clones contracting from day 15 to 85, whereas a bias towards CD4+ was observed for a second wave of clones expanding from day 15 to 37. Some responding clones were detected in pre-infection memory, which suggested that pre-existing cross-reactive memory T cells had joined the SARS-CoV-2 response.

The sequencing machine was an Illumina NovaSeq 6000. Using 5'RACE with constant-segment primers, TCRalpha and TCRbeta cDNA libraries were constructed, with sample barcodes and unique molecular identifiers added in the process. RNA was extracted from every sample with Trizol reagent. Libraries were amplified in two PCR steps, with a second sample barcode and Illumina TruSeq adapters added in the second step. Sequencing of libraries was performed on an Illumina NovaSeq with 2 x 150 bp paired-end reads. The study's processing was this. With migec v1.2.7, reads were demultiplexed and then collapsed into UMI-guided consensus sequences. With mixcr v2.1.11, UMI consensuses were aligned to TRA and TRB V and J templates and assembled into clonotypes. Clonotypes were classified as expanded or contracted when called significant by both edgeR and NoisET, with noise models trained on biological replicates. For edgeR calls, the cutoffs were a false discovery rate-adjusted p below 0.01 and a log2 fold-change threshold of 1. PCA with hierarchical clustering of max-normalized trajectories of the 1000 most abundant clonotypes was used as exploratory dynamics analysis. The CD4 or CD8 phenotype of responding clones was assigned using the separately sequenced CD4+ and CD8+ repertoires. TCRdb redid the processing of the public reads, applying fastp at Q25 and MiXCR, and retained in-frame beta chains. Rows merge per CDR3 protein into single entries with the most common DNA and genes. The V and J calls and clone size are TCRdb's, not the authors'. The sample records roughly 450,000 distinct CDR3 sequences, around a sixth of which are singletons. The top ten clonotypes cover 9% to 15% of the sample.

CDR1 KGHSH and CDR2 LQKENI are derived from the germline V gene. V sheds 4 bases and J sheds 6 bases, leaving 10 bases between their ends. The CDR3 covers 12 residues, taking in both the cysteine and the phenylalanine. The read is trimmed to its CDR3 DNA, 36 bases read in frame from base 1. Ficoll-Paque density gradient centrifugation was the method used to isolate PBMCs. This sequence was found in an adult woman who had mild COVID-19 (a few samples of this study predate the infection). The sample titles of this study are shuffled in the database, so cell type and time point are left out; the donor was told from shared clones. The sequenced sample consisted of PBMCs or a T cell subset sorted from them (not recorded which). The rearrangement combines TRBV18 with TRBJ2-7; the D region possibly corresponds to TRBD1 (5 bases align). CDR3 protein: CASSQAGIEQYF. The DNA sequence follows: TGTGCCAGCTCACAGGCAGGGATCGAGCAGTACTTC.